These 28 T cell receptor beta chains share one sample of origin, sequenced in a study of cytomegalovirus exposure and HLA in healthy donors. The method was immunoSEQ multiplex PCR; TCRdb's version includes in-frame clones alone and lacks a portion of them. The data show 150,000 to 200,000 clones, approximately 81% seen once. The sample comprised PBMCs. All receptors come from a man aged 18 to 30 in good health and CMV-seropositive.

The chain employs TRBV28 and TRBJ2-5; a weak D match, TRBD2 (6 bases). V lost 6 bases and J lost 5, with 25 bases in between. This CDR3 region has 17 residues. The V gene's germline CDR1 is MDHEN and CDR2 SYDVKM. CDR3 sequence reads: CASRRRVAGYLPETQYF. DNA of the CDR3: TGTGCCAGCAGAAGGAGGGTCGCGGGGTACCTCCCGGAGACCCAGTACTTC.

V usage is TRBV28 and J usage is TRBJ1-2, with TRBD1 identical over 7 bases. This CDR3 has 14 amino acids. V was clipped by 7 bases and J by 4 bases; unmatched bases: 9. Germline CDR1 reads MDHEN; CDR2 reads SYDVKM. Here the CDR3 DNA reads TGTGCCAGCACTAAGACAGGGATCCTCTATGGCTACACCTTC. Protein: CASTKTGILYGYTF.

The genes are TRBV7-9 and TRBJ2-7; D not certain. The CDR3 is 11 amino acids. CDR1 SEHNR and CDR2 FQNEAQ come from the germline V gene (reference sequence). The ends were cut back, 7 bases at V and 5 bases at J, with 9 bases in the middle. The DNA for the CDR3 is TGTGCCAGCATAAGAGGAGACGAGCAGTACTTC. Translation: CASIRGDEQYF.

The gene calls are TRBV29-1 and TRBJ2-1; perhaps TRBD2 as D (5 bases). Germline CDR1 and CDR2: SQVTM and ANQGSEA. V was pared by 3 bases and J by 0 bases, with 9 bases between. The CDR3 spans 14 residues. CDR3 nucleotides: TGCAGCGTTGACGGGGTCAGCTCCTACAATGAGCAGTTCTTC. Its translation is CSVDGVSSYNEQFF.

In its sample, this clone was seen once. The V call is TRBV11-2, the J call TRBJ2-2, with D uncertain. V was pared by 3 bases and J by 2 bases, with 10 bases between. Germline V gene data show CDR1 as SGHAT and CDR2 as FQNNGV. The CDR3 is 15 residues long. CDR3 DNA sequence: TGTGCCAGCAGCTTCTCCTTGTATAACACCGGGGAGCTGTTTTTT. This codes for CASSFSLYNTGELFF.

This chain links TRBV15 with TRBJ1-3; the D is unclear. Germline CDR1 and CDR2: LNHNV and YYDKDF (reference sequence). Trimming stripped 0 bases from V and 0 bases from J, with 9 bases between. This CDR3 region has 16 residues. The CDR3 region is CATSRDLPYSGNTIYF. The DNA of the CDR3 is TGTGCCACCAGCAGAGATCTGCCCTACTCTGGAAACACCATATATTTT.

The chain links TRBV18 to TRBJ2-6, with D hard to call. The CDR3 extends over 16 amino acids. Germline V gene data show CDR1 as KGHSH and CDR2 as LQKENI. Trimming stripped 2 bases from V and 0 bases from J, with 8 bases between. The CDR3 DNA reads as TGTGCCAGCTCACCAAAAGTGAGCTCTGGGGCCAACGTCCTGACTTTC. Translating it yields CASSPKVSSGANVLTF. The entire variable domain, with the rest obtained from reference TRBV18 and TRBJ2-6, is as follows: NAGVMQNPRHLVRRRGQEARLRCSPMKGHSHVYWYRQLPEEGLKFMVYLQKENIIDESGMPKERFSAEFPKEGPSILRIQQVVRGDSAAYFCASSPKVSSGANVLTFGAGSRLTVL.

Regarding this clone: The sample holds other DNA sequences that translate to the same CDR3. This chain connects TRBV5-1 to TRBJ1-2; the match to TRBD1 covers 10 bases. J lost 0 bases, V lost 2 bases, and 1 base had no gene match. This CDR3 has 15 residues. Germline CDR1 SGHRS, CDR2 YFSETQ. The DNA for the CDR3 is TGCGCCAGCAGCTTTGGACAGGGGGCTAACTATGGCTACACCTTC. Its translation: CASSFGQGANYGYTF.

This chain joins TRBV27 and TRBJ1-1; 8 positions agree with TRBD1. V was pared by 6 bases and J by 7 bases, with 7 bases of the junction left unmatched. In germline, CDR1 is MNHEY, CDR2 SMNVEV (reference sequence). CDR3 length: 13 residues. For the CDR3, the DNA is TGTGCCAGCAGGACAGGGGAACTCGGTGAAGCTTTCTTT. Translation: CASRTGELGEAFF.

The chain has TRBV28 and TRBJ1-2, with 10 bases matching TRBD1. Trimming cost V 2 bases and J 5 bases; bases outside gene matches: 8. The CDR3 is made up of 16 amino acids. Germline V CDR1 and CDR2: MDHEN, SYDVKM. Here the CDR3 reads CASSLAIGTGDYGYTF. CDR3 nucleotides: TGTGCCAGCAGTTTAGCCATCGGGACAGGGGATTATGGCTACACCTTC.

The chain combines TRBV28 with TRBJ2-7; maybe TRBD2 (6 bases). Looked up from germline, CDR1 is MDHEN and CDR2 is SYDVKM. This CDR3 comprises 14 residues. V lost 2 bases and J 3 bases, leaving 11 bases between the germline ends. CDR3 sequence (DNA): TGTGCCAGCAGTTTAAGGTGGGGGGACTACGAGCAGTACTTC. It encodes CASSLRWGDYEQYF.

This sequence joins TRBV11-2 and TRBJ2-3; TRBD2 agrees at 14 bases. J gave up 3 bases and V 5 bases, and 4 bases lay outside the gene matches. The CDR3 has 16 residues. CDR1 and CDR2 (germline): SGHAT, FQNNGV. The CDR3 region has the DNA TGTGCCAGCAGCCCTCGGACTAGCGGGGGGACAGATACGCAGTATTTT. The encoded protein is CASSPRTSGGTDTQYF.

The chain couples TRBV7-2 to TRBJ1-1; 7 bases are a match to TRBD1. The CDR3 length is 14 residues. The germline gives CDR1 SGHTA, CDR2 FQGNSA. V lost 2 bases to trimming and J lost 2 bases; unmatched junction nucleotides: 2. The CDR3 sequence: CASSLQGVNTEAFF. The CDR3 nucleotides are TGTGCCAGCAGCTTACAGGGGGTAAACACTGAAGCTTTCTTT.

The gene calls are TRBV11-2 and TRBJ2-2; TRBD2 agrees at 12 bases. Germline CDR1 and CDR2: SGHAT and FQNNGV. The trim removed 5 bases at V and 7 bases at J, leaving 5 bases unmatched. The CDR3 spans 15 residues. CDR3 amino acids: CASSPTSGRIGELFF. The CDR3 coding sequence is TGTGCCAGCAGCCCGACTAGCGGGAGAATCGGGGAGCTGTTTTTT.

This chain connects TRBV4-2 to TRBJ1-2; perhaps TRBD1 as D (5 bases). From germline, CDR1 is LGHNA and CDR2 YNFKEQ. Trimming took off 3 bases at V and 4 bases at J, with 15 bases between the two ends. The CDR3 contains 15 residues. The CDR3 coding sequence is TGTGCCAGCAGCCACCCCAGGCAGGGTGGCTATGGCTACACCTTC. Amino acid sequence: CASSHPRQGGYGYTF.

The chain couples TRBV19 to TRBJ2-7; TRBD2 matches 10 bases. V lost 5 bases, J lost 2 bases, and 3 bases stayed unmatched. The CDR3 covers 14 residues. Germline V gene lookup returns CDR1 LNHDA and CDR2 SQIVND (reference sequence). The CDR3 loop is CASSGAGGPYEQYF. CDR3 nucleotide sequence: TGTGCCAGTAGTGGAGCGGGAGGGCCCTACGAGCAGTACTTC.

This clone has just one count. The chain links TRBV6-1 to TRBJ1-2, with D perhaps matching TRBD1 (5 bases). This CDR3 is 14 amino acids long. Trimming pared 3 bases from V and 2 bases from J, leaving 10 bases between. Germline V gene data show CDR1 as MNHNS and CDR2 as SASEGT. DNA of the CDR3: TGTGCCAGCAGTGAGGGGGGTTCCAACTATGGCTACACCTTC. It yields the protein CASSEGGSNYGYTF.

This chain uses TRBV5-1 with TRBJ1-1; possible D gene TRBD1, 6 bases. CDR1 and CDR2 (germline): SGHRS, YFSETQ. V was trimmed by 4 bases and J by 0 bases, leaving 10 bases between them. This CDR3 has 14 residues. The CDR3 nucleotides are TGCGCCAGCAGCCCGCAGGGGCTGAACACTGAAGCTTTCTTT. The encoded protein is CASSPQGLNTEAFF.

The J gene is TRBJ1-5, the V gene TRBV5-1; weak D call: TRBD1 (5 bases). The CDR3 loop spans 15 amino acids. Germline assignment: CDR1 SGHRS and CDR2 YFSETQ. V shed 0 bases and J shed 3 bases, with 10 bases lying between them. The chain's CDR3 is CASSLAGGDNQPQHF. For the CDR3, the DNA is TGCGCCAGCAGCTTGGCCGGAGGGGACAATCAGCCCCAGCATTTT. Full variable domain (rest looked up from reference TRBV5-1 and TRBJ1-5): KAGVTQTPRYLIKTRGQQVTLSCSPISGHRSVSWYQQTPGQGLQFLFEYFSETQRNKGNFPGRFSGRQFSNSRSEMNVSTLELGDSALYLCASSLAGGDNQPQHFGDGTRLSIL.

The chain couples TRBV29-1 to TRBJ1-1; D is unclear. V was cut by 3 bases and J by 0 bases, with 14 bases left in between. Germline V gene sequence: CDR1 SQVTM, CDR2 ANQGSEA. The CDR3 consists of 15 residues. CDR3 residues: CSVDSAPGVNTEAFF. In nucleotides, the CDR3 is TGCAGCGTTGACTCGGCACCTGGAGTGAACACTGAAGCTTTCTTT.

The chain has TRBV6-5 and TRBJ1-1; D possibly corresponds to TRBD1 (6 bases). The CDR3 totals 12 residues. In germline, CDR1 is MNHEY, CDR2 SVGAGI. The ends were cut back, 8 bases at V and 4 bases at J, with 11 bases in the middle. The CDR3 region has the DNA TGTGCCAGCCGAAAAGGGGGCACTGAAGCTTTCTTT. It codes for CASRKGGTEAFF.

As DNA, the CDR3 is TGTGCCAGCAGCGTAGGGGCAGGGGGTAGCTATGGCTACACCTTC. Its translation is CASSVGAGGSYGYTF. The chain uses TRBV9 and TRBJ1-2, with TRBD1 identical over 7 bases. Germline loops: CDR1 SGDLS, CDR2 YYNGEE. This CDR3 has 15 residues. V dropped 0 bases and J dropped 4; count of bases not matched to a gene: 6.

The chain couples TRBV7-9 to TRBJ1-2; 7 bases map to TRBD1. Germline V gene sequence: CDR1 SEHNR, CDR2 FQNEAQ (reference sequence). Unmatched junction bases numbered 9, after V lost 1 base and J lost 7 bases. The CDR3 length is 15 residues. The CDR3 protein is CASSLGVGGQSGYTF. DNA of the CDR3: TGTGCCAGCAGCTTAGGGGTAGGGGGCCAAAGTGGCTACACCTTC.

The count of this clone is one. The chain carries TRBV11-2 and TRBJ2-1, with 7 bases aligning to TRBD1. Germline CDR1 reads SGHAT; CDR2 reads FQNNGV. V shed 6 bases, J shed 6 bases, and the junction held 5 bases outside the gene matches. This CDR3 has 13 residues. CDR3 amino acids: CASSLNRGNEQFF. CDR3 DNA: TGTGCCAGCAGTTTAAACAGGGGCAATGAGCAGTTCTTC. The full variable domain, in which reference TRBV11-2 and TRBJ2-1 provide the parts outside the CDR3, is EAGVAQSPRYKIIEKRQSVAFWCNPISGHATLYWYQQILGQGPKLLIQFQNNGVVDDSQLPKDRFSAERLKGVDSTLKIQPAKLEDSAVYLCASSLNRGNEQFFGPGTRLTVL.

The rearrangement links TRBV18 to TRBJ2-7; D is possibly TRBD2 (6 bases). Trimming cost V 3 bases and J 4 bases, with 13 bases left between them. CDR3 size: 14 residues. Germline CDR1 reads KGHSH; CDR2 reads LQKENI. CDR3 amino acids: CASSPGTVIYEQYF. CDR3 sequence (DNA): TGTGCCAGCTCACCCGGGACTGTAATATACGAGCAGTACTTC.

The CDR3 loop is CASSPTRGVRGYTF. As DNA, the CDR3 is TGTGCCAGCAGCCCGACGCGGGGGGTGAGGGGCTACACCTTC. The chain couples TRBV4-2 to TRBJ1-2; a possible D gene is TRBD1 (5 bases). This CDR3 is built from 14 residues. The germline CDR1 and CDR2 sequences are LGHNA and YNFKEQ. The V gene lost 4 bases and the J gene lost 8 bases, with 17 bases spanning the gap.

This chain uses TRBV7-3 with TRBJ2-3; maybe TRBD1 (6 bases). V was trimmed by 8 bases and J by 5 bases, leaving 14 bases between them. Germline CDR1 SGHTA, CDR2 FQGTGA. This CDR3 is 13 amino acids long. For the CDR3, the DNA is TGTGCCAGCGCCCTCAGGGGTCTAGATACGCAGTATTTT. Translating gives CASALRGLDTQYF.

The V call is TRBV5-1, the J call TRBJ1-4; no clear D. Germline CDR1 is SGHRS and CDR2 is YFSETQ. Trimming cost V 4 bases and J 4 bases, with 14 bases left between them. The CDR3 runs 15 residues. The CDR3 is CASSRTVSSNEKLFF. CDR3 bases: TGCGCCAGCAGCCGTACAGTTTCAAGTAATGAAAAACTGTTTTTT.